Presented here are 28 T cell receptor beta chains from one specimen sequenced in a study of Graves' ophthalmopathy and Graves' hyperthyroidism. Investigators amplified TCR beta CDR3 regions from RNA transcripts. First-round RT-PCR employed HTBI primers, with a second-round multiplex PCR after it. MiXCR, run by TCRdb on the multiplex PCR reads, gives a single entry per CDR3 protein. Among some 170,000 distinct CDR3 sequences listed, around 39% were seen once. The sequenced sample consisted of peripheral blood. All receptors derive from a man younger than 45 with Graves' ophthalmopathy.

The chain recombines TRBV12-3 or TRBV12-4 with TRBJ2-7, with no clear D. The CDR3 has 14 amino acids. V lost 4 bases to trimming and J lost 0 bases, with 10 bases between them. The CDR3: CASSYLRSSYEQYF. The CDR3 DNA is TGTGCCAGCAGTTACTTGAGAAGCTCCTACGAGCAGTACTTC.

Many counts were recorded for this clonotype. The V call is TRBV6-1, the J call TRBJ1-1, with D unresolved. Germline V gene data show CDR1 as MNHNS and CDR2 as SASEGT. The CDR3 loop spans 15 amino acids. Trimming took off 6 bases at V and 1 base at J, with 15 bases between the two ends. The CDR3 DNA sequence: TGTGCCAGCAGGGACCCCCGGGCGTCGAACACTGAAGCTTTCTTT. This gives the protein CASRDPRASNTEAFF.

The chain joins TRBV6-1 to TRBJ1-1; 9 bases fit TRBD1. Germline V gene lookup returns CDR1 MNHNS and CDR2 SASEGT. The trim removed 4 bases at V and 6 bases at J, leaving 6 bases unmatched. This CDR3 has 14 residues. CDR3 DNA sequence: TGTGCCAGCAGTGTATGGACAGGGGAGGCTGAAGCTTTCTTT. Translated: CASSVWTGEAEAFF.

This clonotype was seen many times. V and J are TRBV7-3 and TRBJ1-2, with no clear D. Looked up from germline, CDR1 is SGHTA and CDR2 is FQGTGA. The CDR3 contains 12 residues. The ends were cut back, 7 bases at V and 3 bases at J, with 9 bases in the middle. As DNA, the CDR3 is TGTGCCAGCAACGGGAGGGACTATGGCTACACCTTC. Translated: CASNGRDYGYTF.

This clonotype came up many times. This chain uses TRBV28 with TRBJ1-1; 11 bases align to TRBD1. Germline V gives CDR1 MDHEN, CDR2 SYDVKM. This CDR3 contains 17 residues. The junction had 8 bases not matched to a gene; V was cut back by 5 bases and J by 0 bases. The CDR3 region is CASSRFGTGGMNTEAFF. CDR3 nucleotides: TGTGCCAGCAGTCGTTTTGGGACAGGGGGGATGAACACTGAAGCTTTCTTT.

The chain employs TRBV5-1 and TRBJ1-5; no firm D call. The CDR3 spans 15 residues. V shed 0 bases and J shed 1 base, with 8 bases lying between them. Germline V lookup: CDR1 SGHRS, CDR2 YFSETQ. DNA of the CDR3: TGCGCCAGCAGCTTGGTGTATGGAAGCAATCAGCCCCAGCATTTT. Translating gives CASSLVYGSNQPQHF.

This clonotype was recorded once. The V gene is TRBV19, the J gene TRBJ1-2; D remains unclear. V was trimmed by 3 bases and J by 4 bases, leaving 12 bases between them. CDR1 and CDR2 (germline): LNHDA, SQIVND (reference sequence). This CDR3 contains 14 residues. The chain's CDR3 is CASSISPQPYGYTF. CDR3 DNA sequence: TGTGCCAGTAGTATCTCCCCGCAGCCCTATGGCTACACCTTC.

This clonotype has only a few counts. The CDR3 sequence is CASSYSKTGVFQETQYF. CDR3 nucleotides: TGTGCCAGCAGTTACTCGAAGACGGGAGTCTTTCAGGAGACCCAGTACTTC. The chain is built from TRBV6-2 or TRBV6-3 and TRBJ2-5, with D tentatively TRBD2 (6 bases). Germline V gene sequence: CDR1 MNHEY, CDR2 SVGEGT. This CDR3 is 17 amino acids long. Trimming cost V 0 bases and J 5 bases, with 19 bases left between them.

This clonotype came up many times. The chain combines TRBV6-1 with TRBJ2-7; tentatively, D is TRBD2 (6 bases). The CDR3 is 15 amino acids. CDR1 and CDR2 from the germline V gene are MNHNS and SASEGT. V dropped 4 bases and J dropped 7 bases, with 20 bases sitting between them. CDR3 coding DNA: TGTGCCAGCAGTGGTTCGGGACTCCTAATTGGTGAGCAGTACTTC. Its translation is CASSGSGLLIGEQYF.

The chain has TRBV11-3 and TRBJ1-2; D gene uncertain. V lost 4 bases, J lost 4 bases, and 10 bases lay in between. This CDR3 contains 13 residues. CDR1 is SGHNT and CDR2 is YENEEA in the germline V gene. CDR3 DNA sequence: TGTGCCAGCAGCTCGGACGGGCCCTATGGCTACACCTTC. Protein sequence: CASSSDGPYGYTF.

This clonotype was seen only a few times. The chain uses TRBV28 and TRBJ1-2, with 7 bases lining up with TRBD1. Germline lookup yields CDR1 MDHEN and CDR2 SYDVKM. CDR3 length: 15 amino acids. After removal of 6 bases from V and 1 base from J, the junction contained 8 bases not matched to a gene. The CDR3 protein is CASSFTGVLNYGYTF. CDR3 sequence (DNA): TGTGCCAGCAGCTTCACAGGGGTTCTTAACTATGGCTACACCTTC.

CDR3 nucleotides: TGTGCCAGCAGACCCGACAGGGTTGGCTATGGCTACACCTTC. Amino acids: CASRPDRVGYGYTF. The chain couples TRBV7-8 to TRBJ1-2; 7 bases fit TRBD1. The CDR3 contains 14 residues. Germline loops: CDR1 SGHVS, CDR2 FQNEAQ. Unmatched junction bases numbered 8, after V lost 6 bases and J lost 4 bases.

This clonotype was seen at least ten times. The chain is built from TRBV12-3 or TRBV12-4 and TRBJ2-6, with 7 bases fitting TRBD1. CDR3 length: 16 residues. V shed 4 bases and J 1 base; nucleotides not matched to a gene: 4. Written as DNA, the CDR3 is TGTGCCAGCAGTTCAGGGGGTTTTTCTGGGGCCAACGTCCTGACTTTC. Translation gives CASSSGGFSGANVLTF.

The table lists this clonotype with many counts. At one of its ends the junction is not consistent with the germline gene, which may arise from a read error. This CDR3 is CASSLRDRSSYERYF. DNA of the CDR3: TGTGCCAGCAGTTTGCGGGACAGGAGTTCCTACGAGCGGTACTTC. This sequence joins TRBV12-3 or TRBV12-4 and TRBJ2-7; TRBD1 matches at 8 bases. The CDR3 loop spans 15 amino acids.

Ten or more counts support this clonotype. This sequence joins TRBV5-5 and TRBJ1-1; D is uncertain. This CDR3 region has 14 residues. Trimming pared 2 bases from V and 1 base from J, leaving 9 bases between. Germline-derived CDR1 and CDR2 are SGHKS and YYEKEE (reference sequence). The CDR3 DNA reads TGTGCCAGCAGCTTTTTGTGGCGGAACACTGAAGCTTTCTTT. Its translation: CASSFLWRNTEAFF. Together with reference TRBV5-5 and TRBJ1-1, the CDR3 gives the full variable domain: DAGVTQSPTHLIKTRGQQVTLRCSPISGHKSVSWYQQVLGQGPQFIFQYYEKEERGRGNFPDRFSARQFPNYSSELNVNALLLGDSALYLCASSFLWRNTEAFFGQGTRLTVV.

Ten or more counts support this clonotype. J is TRBJ1-1 and V is TRBV28, with a tentative D call TRBD1 (5 bases). V was shortened by 3 bases and J by 1 base, with 12 bases between the two germline ends. The germline gives CDR1 MDHEN, CDR2 SYDVKM. This CDR3 is 15 amino acids long. CDR3 loop: CASSLGRRANTEAFF. The CDR3 region has the DNA TGTGCCAGCAGTTTGGGTCGCAGGGCGAACACTGAAGCTTTCTTT.

This clonotype has a count of ten or more. The chain is built from TRBV20-1 and TRBJ1-5, with no clear D. CDR1 and CDR2 (germline): DFQATT, SNEGSKA (reference sequence). The ends were cut back, 4 bases at V and 6 bases at J, with 10 bases in the middle. The CDR3 contains 12 residues. CDR3 sequence reads: CSAKLGGQPQHF. The CDR3 nucleotides are TGCAGTGCTAAGCTGGGAGGTCAGCCCCAGCATTTT.

The CDR3 DNA reads TGTGCCACCAGCCGAGACAGGGACACTGAAGCTTTCTTT. Protein product: CATSRDRDTEAFF. The chain carries TRBV24-1 and TRBJ1-1, with 7 bases fitting TRBD1. The CDR3 is made up of 13 amino acids. V lost 7 bases, J lost 3 bases, and 4 bases stayed unmatched. The germline V gene has CDR1 KGHDR and CDR2 SFDVKD.

This clonotype came up many times. V is TRBV12-3 or TRBV12-4 and J is TRBJ1-5, with 8 bases aligning to TRBD1. With 3 bases clipped from V and 4 bases from J, the junction kept 8 bases outside the gene matches. The CDR3 extends over 16 amino acids. CDR3 sequence (DNA): TGTGCCAGCAGTTTGAGGAAGACAGGGGATAATCAGCCCCAGCATTTT. The encoded protein is CASSLRKTGDNQPQHF.

This clonotype was recorded once. The rearrangement joins TRBV7-2 to TRBJ1-1; D gene ambiguous. CDR1 SGHTA and CDR2 FQGNSA come from the germline V gene. The CDR3 contains 13 residues. V lost 3 bases, J lost 6 bases, and 11 bases lay in between. The CDR3 protein is CASSFGGGAEAFF. Written as DNA, the CDR3 is TGTGCCAGCAGCTTTGGAGGTGGTGCTGAAGCTTTCTTT.

This clonotype was seen many times. The rearrangement uses TRBV12-3 or TRBV12-4 and TRBJ1-1, with a weak D call TRBD1 (6 bases). The CDR3 loop spans 15 amino acids. Trimming took off 3 bases at V and 1 base at J, with 12 bases between the two ends. This chain's CDR3 is CASSFNGGPNTEAFF. The CDR3 coding sequence is TGTGCCAGCAGTTTTAATGGGGGCCCGAACACTGAAGCTTTCTTT.

Many counts were recorded for this clonotype. The chain employs TRBV6-5 and TRBJ2-7; possibly TRBD2 for D (5 bases). This CDR3 region has 17 residues. The V end was cut by 0 bases, the J end by 2 bases, with 17 bases between. The germline gives CDR1 MNHEY, CDR2 SVGAGI. The CDR3 region is CASSYSGPASTTYEQYF. The DNA of the CDR3 is TGTGCCAGCAGTTACTCTGGACCGGCTAGCACTACCTACGAGCAGTACTTC.

The rearrangement joins TRBV6-1 to TRBJ1-6; TRBD1 agrees at 9 bases. From germline, CDR1 is MNHNS and CDR2 SASEGT. Losses at the gene ends were 6 bases for V and 7 bases for J; bases not matched to a gene: 4. The CDR3 is made up of 14 amino acids. The CDR3 sequence is CASRKGQGNSPLHF. The CDR3 DNA sequence: TGTGCCAGCAGAAAGGGACAGGGAAATTCACCCCTCCACTTT.

On this clonotype: The CDR3 does not end in the conserved phenylalanine or tryptophan, so this is likely a read error. The chain couples TRBV6-2 or TRBV6-3 to TRBJ2-2; no firm D call. Germline CDR1 is MNHEY and CDR2 is SVGEGT. CDR3 size: 13 residues. The V end was cut by 11 bases, the J end by 5 bases, with 15 bases between. The CDR3 nucleotides read TGTGCCCCGCGAAAGCGAAAGACCGGGGAGCTGTTTCTT. It translates to CAPRKRKTGELFL.

This clonotype appeared a few times. This rearrangement joins TRBV6-2 or TRBV6-3 to TRBJ1-5, with D maybe TRBD1 (6 bases). The V gene's germline CDR1 is MNHEY and CDR2 SVGEGT. This CDR3 comprises 16 residues. V was trimmed by 0 bases and J by 8 bases, leaving 17 bases between them. The CDR3 DNA follows: TGTGCCAGCAGTTACTCCCCACCTACAGGGATTAAGCCCCAGCATTTT. It specifies CASSYSPPTGIKPQHF.

This clonotype was counted many times. This rearrangement joins TRBV27 to TRBJ2-5; D might be TRBD1 (5 bases). Trimming left V 5 bases short and J 1 base short, with 11 bases between. Germline values: CDR1 MNHEY, CDR2 SMNVEV (reference sequence). The CDR3 is made up of 14 amino acids. The DNA of the CDR3 is TGTGCCAGCAGTACAAGGGGCACCCAAGAGACCCAGTACTTC. Protein sequence: CASSTRGTQETQYF.

The J gene is TRBJ1-1, the V gene TRBV27; weak D call: TRBD1 (5 bases). The CDR3 extends over 14 amino acids. CDR1 and CDR2 (germline): MNHEY, SMNVEV (reference sequence). Trimming shortened V by 3 bases and J by 4 bases, and 12 bases separated the two germline ends. This chain's CDR3 is CASSFAQESTEAFF. DNA for the CDR3: TGTGCCAGCAGTTTCGCACAGGAAAGCACTGAAGCTTTCTTT.

DNA of the CDR3: TGTGCCAGCAGCAAGGGGGGCGCGGAGACTGAAGCTTTCTTT. Translated, it gives CASSKGGAETEAFF. The chain couples TRBV12-3 or TRBV12-4 to TRBJ1-1, with TRBD1 as a possible D gene (6 bases). This CDR3 contains 14 residues. V lost 6 bases and J lost 5, with 16 bases in between.